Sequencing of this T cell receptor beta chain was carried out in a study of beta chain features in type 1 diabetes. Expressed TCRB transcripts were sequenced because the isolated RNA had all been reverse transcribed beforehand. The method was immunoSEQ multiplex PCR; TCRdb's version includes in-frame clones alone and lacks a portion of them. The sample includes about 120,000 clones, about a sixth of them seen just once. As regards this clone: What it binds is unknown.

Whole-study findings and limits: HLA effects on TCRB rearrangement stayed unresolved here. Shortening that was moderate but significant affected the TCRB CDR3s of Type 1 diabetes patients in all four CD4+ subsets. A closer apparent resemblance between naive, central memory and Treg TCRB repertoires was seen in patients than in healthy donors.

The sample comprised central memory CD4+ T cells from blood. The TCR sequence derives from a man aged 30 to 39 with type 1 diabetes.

This CDR3 is CASSPDRGRTFF. CDR3 DNA sequence: TGTGCCAGCAGTCCGGACAGGGGCCGTACGTTCTTC. V and J are TRBV6-5 and TRBJ2-1, with TRBD1 identical over 9 bases. The V gene's germline CDR1 is MNHEY and CDR2 SVGAGI. The trim removed 5 bases at V and 15 bases at J, leaving 8 bases unmatched. The length of the CDR3 is 12 residues.